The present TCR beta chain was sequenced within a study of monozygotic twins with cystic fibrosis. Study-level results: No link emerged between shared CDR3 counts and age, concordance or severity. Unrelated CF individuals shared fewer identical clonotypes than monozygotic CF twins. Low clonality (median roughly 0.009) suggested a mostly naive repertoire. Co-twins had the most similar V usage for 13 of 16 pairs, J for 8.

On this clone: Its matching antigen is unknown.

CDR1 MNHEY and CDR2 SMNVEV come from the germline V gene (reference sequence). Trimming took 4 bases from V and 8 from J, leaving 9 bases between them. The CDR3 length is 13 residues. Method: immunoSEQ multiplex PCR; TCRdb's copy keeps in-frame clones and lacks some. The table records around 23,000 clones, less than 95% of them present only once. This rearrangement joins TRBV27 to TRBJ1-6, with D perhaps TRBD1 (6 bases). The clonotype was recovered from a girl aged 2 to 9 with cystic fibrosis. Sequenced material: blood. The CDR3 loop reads CASSSNRDSPLHF. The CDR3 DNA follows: TGTGCCAGCAGTTCCAACAGGGATTCACCCCTCCACTTT.